The rows below give T cell receptor beta chains drawn from one sample of a study of spatial heterogeneity in lung cancer. Using its own MiXCR run on the 5' RACE reads, TCRdb lists one record per CDR3 protein. The data show fewer than 100,000 distinct CDR3 sequences, approximately 20% seen once. The material sequenced was PBMCs, taken at follow-up. These receptor sequences come from a male donor with early-stage non-small cell lung cancer. Each CDR3 is given with its conserved first and last residue. The D gene is left open where the match is weak. For some rows the clone size is stated as once, few or many, or as a class when expanded; others skip it.

size,J,V,D,CDR3,DNA
few,TRBJ2-1,TRBV6-1,TRBD2,CASRKRTSEEQFF,TGTGCCAGCAGGAAGAGGACTAGCGAAGAGCAGTTCTTC
-,TRBJ2-1,TRBV24-1,-,CATSDSGTDNEQFF,TGTGCCACCAGTGATTCGGGGACGGACAATGAGCAGTTCTTC
few,TRBJ2-7,TRBV7-2,-,CASSDPLNDEQYF,TGTGCCAGCAGCGACCCTCTAAACGACGAGCAGTACTTC
few,TRBJ1-6,TRBV7-8,TRBD1,CASSADRGQGSPLHF,TGTGCCAGCAGCGCCGACAGGGGGCAGGGTTCACCCCTCCACTTT
few,TRBJ1-1,TRBV4-3,-,CASSQDRGLNEAFF,TGCGCCAGCAGCCAAGACAGAGGGTTAAATGAAGCTTTCTTT
few,TRBJ2-3,TRBV2,-,CASIVTEATDTQYF,TGTGCCAGCATTGTGACAGAGGCCACAGATACGCAGTATTTT
many,TRBJ2-1,TRBV27,TRBD2,CASSLTSGYNEQFF,TGTGCCAGCAGTTTAACTAGCGGATACAATGAGCAGTTCTTC
many,TRBJ1-5,TRBV6-2/TRBV6-3,-,CASRQGLEPQHF,TGTGCCAGCAGGCAGGGTTTAGAGCCCCAGCATTTT
medium-sized,TRBJ2-7,TRBV12-3/TRBV12-4,-,CASSSRPGPTYEQYF,TGTGCCAGCAGTTCCCGCCCGGGACCGACCTACGAGCAGTACTTC
few,TRBJ1-3,TRBV20-1,-,CSARDPRGNSGNTIYF,TGCAGTGCTAGAGATCCCCGGGGGAACTCTGGAAACACCATATATTTT
-,TRBJ2-2,TRBV7-6,-,CASSLVAENTGELFF,TGTGCCAGCAGCTTAGTGGCAGAGAACACCGGGGAGCTGTTTTTT
many,TRBJ1-4,TRBV6-5,-,CASTGEGGLGKLFF,TGTGCCAGCACCGGAGAGGGGGGATTGGGAAAACTGTTTTTT
-,TRBJ1-1,TRBV3-1,-,CASSQPDGALNTEAFF,TGTGCCAGCAGCCAACCAGACGGCGCCCTGAACACTGAAGCTTTCTTT
-,TRBJ2-1,TRBV30,-,CAWSVANEQFF,TGTGCCTGGAGTGTAGCGAATGAGCAGTTCTTC
-,TRBJ1-1,TRBV20-1,-,CSASLDRNTEAFF,TGCAGTGCTAGTCTCGACAGGAACACTGAAGCTTTCTTT
many,TRBJ2-5,TRBV7-9,-,CASSFEVETEYF,TGTGCCAGCAGCTTTGAGGTCGAGACTGAGTACTTC
few,TRBJ2-2,TRBV3-2,-,CASRSTSGLAGLGELFF,TGTGCCAGCAGGTCAACGTCGGGACTAGCGGGCCTCGGGGAGCTGTTTTTT
-,TRBJ2-2,TRBV27,TRBD1,CASSPRTGIKLAGELFF,TGTGCCAGCAGTCCGAGGACAGGGATTAAATTAGCCGGGGAGCTGTTTTTT
few,TRBJ1-1,TRBV12-5,-,CASGFRRGSLNTEAFF,TGTGCTAGTGGTTTTAGAAGGGGCTCCCTGAACACTGAAGCTTTCTTT
many,TRBJ2-7,TRBV7-8,TRBD2,CASSNRPRTSGWTYEQYF,TGTGCCAGCAGCAATCGTCCACGTACTAGCGGGTGGACCTACGAGCAGTACTTC